Listed below are T cell receptor beta chains from one sample, sequenced in a study of tumor and adjacent non-tumor tissue in lung cancer. In TCRdb, the multiplex PCR reads were re-called with MiXCR into one record per CDR3 protein. The repertoire consists of tens of thousands of distinct CDR3 sequences, with 55% to 70% occurring once and the leading ten covering over 20%. The material sequenced was lung tumor tissue. These receptors all come from a man in his forties or fifties with non-small cell lung cancer. Both conserved end residues are part of each CDR3. A D gene is named only where the DNA matches it firmly. A clone size is listed for some rows: how often the clone was seen (once, few, many), or a class if it is expanded.

V gene: TRBV28
D gene: -
J gene: TRBJ2-1
clone size: -
CDR3 DNA: TGTGCCAACAGTCCCCCCCGGGGGAAACAGTTCTTC
CDR3 protein: CANSPPRGKQFF

V gene: TRBV20-1
D gene: -
J gene: TRBJ2-3
clone size: -
CDR3 DNA: TGCAGTGCTAGGTGGGAGTTGGCTGATACGCAGTGTTTT
CDR3 protein: CSARWELADTQCF

V gene: TRBV28
D gene: -
J gene: TRBJ1-1
clone size: many
CDR3 DNA: TGTGCCAGCTTACCGGGGGGCGGTGAAGCTTTCTTT
CDR3 protein: CASLPGGGEAFF

V gene: TRBV11-2
D gene: -
J gene: TRBJ2-5
clone size: -
CDR3 DNA: TGTGCCAGCAGCTTTTTTAGGGGTCTCCAAGAGACCCCGTACTTC
CDR3 protein: CASSFFRGLQETPYF

V gene: TRBV10-3
D gene: TRBD2
J gene: TRBJ2-7
clone size: many
CDR3 DNA: TGTGCCATCAGTGTTTCTAGCGGGGGGCCTTTTGGCGAGCAGTACTTC
CDR3 protein: CAISVSSGGPFGEQYF

V gene: TRBV4-1
D gene: -
J gene: TRBJ2-1
clone size: -
CDR3 DNA: TGCGCCAGCAGCCAAGATCTAGAGCTAGCAGCGACTCACAATGAGCAGTTCTTC
CDR3 protein: CASSQDLELAATHNEQFF

V gene: TRBV5-1
D gene: TRBD2
J gene: TRBJ2-1
clone size: many
CDR3 DNA: TGCGCCAGCAGCTTTGCGGGAGATACCAATGAGCAGTTCTTC
CDR3 protein: CASSFAGDTNEQFF

V gene: TRBV11-3
D gene: -
J gene: TRBJ2-2
clone size: once
CDR3 DNA: TGTGCCAGCAGCCCCAAGATGCGGGGCGGGGAACTGTCTTTT
CDR3 protein: CASSPKMRGGELSF

V gene: TRBV28
D gene: -
J gene: TRBJ1-5
clone size: -
CDR3 DNA: TGTGCCAGCAGTTTAGTGTTTGACAATCAGCCCCAGCATTTT
CDR3 protein: CASSLVFDNQPQHF

V gene: TRBV10-1
D gene: -
J gene: TRBJ2-3
clone size: once
CDR3 DNA: TGCGCCAATAGTGATGGGACAACCAGTACAGGTACGCAGTATTTT
CDR3 protein: CANSDGTTSTGTQYF

V gene: TRBV19
D gene: -
J gene: TRBJ2-2
clone size: -
CDR3 DNA: TGTGCCAGTGCAGACTGGGGCGGGACCGCCGGGGAGCTGTTTTTT
CDR3 protein: CASADWGGTAGELFF

V gene: TRBV11-2
D gene: -
J gene: TRBJ1-2
clone size: few
CDR3 DNA: TGTGCCAGCAGCTTAGGGCAGACCCCGATGGAGGGCTACACCTTC
CDR3 protein: CASSLGQTPMEGYTF

V gene: TRBV6-5
D gene: -
J gene: TRBJ1-1
clone size: -
CDR3 DNA: TGTGCCAGCAGTTACTCGAACACTAACACTAAAGCTTTCTTT
CDR3 protein: CASSYSNTNTKAFF

V gene: TRBV20-1
D gene: -
J gene: TRBJ2-7
clone size: -
CDR3 DNA: TGCAGTGCTGGGGGACCGGGCCACGAGCACTACTTC
CDR3 protein: CSAGGPGHEHYF

V gene: TRBV6-6
D gene: TRBD2
J gene: TRBJ2-1
clone size: many
CDR3 DNA: TGTGCCAGCAGTTCCGGGACTAGCGGGGCGACGCTCTCTTTGTATGAGCAGTTCTTC
CDR3 protein: CASSSGTSGATLSLYEQFF

V gene: TRBV6-2/TRBV6-3
D gene: -
J gene: TRBJ2-1
clone size: -
CDR3 DNA: TGTGCCAGCTGTTTTGATCCTTGGGGGTACAATGAGCAGTTCTTC
CDR3 protein: CASCFDPWGYNEQFF

V gene: TRBV29-1
D gene: TRBD1
J gene: TRBJ2-3
clone size: -
CDR3 DNA: TGCAGCGGGGCCCCCGGGACAGGGGGCACAGATACGCAGTATTTT
CDR3 protein: CSGAPGTGGTDTQYF

V gene: TRBV11-2
D gene: -
J gene: TRBJ2-1
clone size: -
CDR3 DNA: TGTGCCAGCAACTGGGCAGGGGAAGAAGGTGAGCAGTTCTTC
CDR3 protein: CASNWAGEEGEQFF

V gene: TRBV20-1
D gene: -
J gene: TRBJ2-7
clone size: many
CDR3 DNA: TGCAGTGCTAGAGTTAACGAGCAGTACTTC
CDR3 protein: CSARVNEQYF

V gene: TRBV12-3/TRBV12-4
D gene: -
J gene: TRBJ2-6
clone size: many
CDR3 DNA: TGTGCCAGCAGCCTCTCTGGGGCCAACGTCCTGACTTTC
CDR3 protein: CASSLSGANVLTF

V gene: TRBV11-2
D gene: -
J gene: TRBJ2-7
clone size: -
CDR3 DNA: TGCGCCAGCTCCGTAAGACCTTTGGGCGAGCAGTACTTC
CDR3 protein: CASSVRPLGEQYF

V gene: TRBV20-1
D gene: -
J gene: TRBJ1-1
clone size: few
CDR3 DNA: TGCAGTGCTAGGCCAGGGACCACTGAAGCTTTCTTT
CDR3 protein: CSARPGTTEAFF

V gene: TRBV30
D gene: TRBD1
J gene: TRBJ2-1
clone size: -
CDR3 DNA: TGTGCCTGGTGTCCACAGGGGAGCTCCTACAATGAGCAGTTCTTC
CDR3 protein: CAWCPQGSSYNEQFF

V gene: TRBV11-2
D gene: -
J gene: TRBJ2-4
clone size: -
CDR3 DNA: TGTGCCGGCAGCTCGATTCTAGCCAAAAACGTTCAGTACTTC
CDR3 protein: CAGSSILAKNVQYF

V gene: TRBV12-5
D gene: -
J gene: TRBJ2-3
clone size: many
CDR3 DNA: TGTGCTAGTGGTTTGGCCGAGGGTATAGATACGCAGTATTTT
CDR3 protein: CASGLAEGIDTQYF

V gene: TRBV5-1
D gene: -
J gene: TRBJ2-1
clone size: many
CDR3 DNA: TGCGCCAGCAGCGGGGATCTTGAGCAGTTCTTC
CDR3 protein: CASSGDLEQFF

V gene: TRBV19
D gene: -
J gene: TRBJ2-1
clone size: -
CDR3 DNA: TGTGCCAGTAGTATCGGAGTCCAGGGGCATGAGCGGCTCTTC
CDR3 protein: CASSIGVQGHERLF

V gene: TRBV15
D gene: TRBD2
J gene: TRBJ2-3
clone size: -
CDR3 DNA: TGTGCCACCAGCAGCCCCGGGGGGGTTAAGACAGATACGCAGTATTTT
CDR3 protein: CATSSPGGVKTDTQYF

V gene: TRBV5-6
D gene: TRBD2
J gene: TRBJ2-1
clone size: -
CDR3 DNA: TGTGCCAGCAGTTCACCTAGCGGGGGGGCGGCCATCAATGAGCAGTTCTTC
CDR3 protein: CASSSPSGGAAINEQFF

V gene: TRBV11-3
D gene: TRBD1
J gene: TRBJ1-2
clone size: -
CDR3 DNA: TGTGCTAGCTGCAACCGAAGACAGGGAACCCATGGCTACACCTTC
CDR3 protein: CASCNRRQGTHGYTF

V gene: TRBV21-1
D gene: -
J gene: TRBJ2-3
clone size: many
CDR3 DNA: TGTGCCAGCAGCAACACAGATACGCAGTATTTT
CDR3 protein: CASSNTDTQYF

V gene: TRBV12-3/TRBV12-4
D gene: TRBD1
J gene: TRBJ2-6
clone size: -
CDR3 DNA: TGTACCAGCAGTTTAGTGTTGAGGGGGCGAACTGGGACCAACGTCCTGACTTTC
CDR3 protein: CTSSLVLRGRTGTNVLTF

V gene: TRBV11-2
D gene: -
J gene: TRBJ1-2
clone size: -
CDR3 DNA: TGTGCCGGCAGCCCTTTGAGCGCTAACTATGGCTACACCTTC
CDR3 protein: CAGSPLSANYGYTF

V gene: TRBV29-1
D gene: -
J gene: TRBJ2-7
clone size: medium-sized
CDR3 DNA: TGCAGCGTTGAAGCCCAGGGCTACGAGCAGTACTTC
CDR3 protein: CSVEAQGYEQYF

V gene: TRBV6-1
D gene: -
J gene: TRBJ2-5
clone size: many
CDR3 DNA: TGTGCCAGCAGGAAGGGGCCGGGAGAGACCCAGTACTTC
CDR3 protein: CASRKGPGETQYF